The clone carrying this T cell receptor (beta chain) occurred a few times. The target antigen is unknown. 60 Vbeta and 13 Jbeta primers were used in PCR. Produced via immunoSEQ multiplex PCR; TCRdb's table is partial and in-frame only. The table lists under 150,000 clones, approximately 85% of them singletons. This CDR3 has 12 amino acids. Trimming took off 1 base at V and 3 bases at J, with 2 bases between the two ends. Germline V lookup: CDR1 SGHDT, CDR2 YYEEEE. The data were taken from a study of cytomegalovirus exposure and HLA in healthy donors. Overall study results and limits: Within a later analysis, the majority of CMV-associated TCR beta chains appeared HLA-restricted. It was reportedly the case that the classifier diagnosed cytomegalovirus status with high specificity and sensitivity.

Sequencing was performed on PBMCs. The sequence was collected from a boy aged 5 to 17 in good health and CMV-seronegative. The V call is TRBV5-6, the J call TRBJ1-3; D is unresolved. The CDR3 protein is CASSLYGNTIYF. Here the CDR3 DNA reads TGTGCCAGCAGCTTGTATGGAAACACCATATATTTT.